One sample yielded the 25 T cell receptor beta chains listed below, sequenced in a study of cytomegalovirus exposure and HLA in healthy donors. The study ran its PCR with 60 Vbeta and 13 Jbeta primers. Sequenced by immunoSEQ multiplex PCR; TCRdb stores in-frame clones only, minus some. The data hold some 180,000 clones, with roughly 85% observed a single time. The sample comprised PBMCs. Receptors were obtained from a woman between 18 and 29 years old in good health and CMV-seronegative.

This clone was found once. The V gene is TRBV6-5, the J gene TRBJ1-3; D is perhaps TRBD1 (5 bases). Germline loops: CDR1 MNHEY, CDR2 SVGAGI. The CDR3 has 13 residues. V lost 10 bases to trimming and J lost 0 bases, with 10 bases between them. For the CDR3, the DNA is TGTGCCACCGGGACTGCCTCTGGAAACACCATATATTTT. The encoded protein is CATGTASGNTIYF.

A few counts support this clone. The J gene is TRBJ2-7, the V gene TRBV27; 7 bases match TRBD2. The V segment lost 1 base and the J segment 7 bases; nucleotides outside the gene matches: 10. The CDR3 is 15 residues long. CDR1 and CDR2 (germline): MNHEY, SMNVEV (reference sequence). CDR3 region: CASSLLSGTPGEQYF. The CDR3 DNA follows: TGTGCCAGCAGTTTATTGAGCGGGACCCCCGGGGAGCAGTACTTC.

CDR3 coding DNA: TGTGCCAGCAGCTTGGAAGACGGACTTCTTGAAGCTTTCTTT. It codes for CASSLEDGLLEAFF. The chain uses TRBV5-5 and TRBJ1-1; unclear D gene. CDR1 is SGHKS and CDR2 is YYEKEE in the germline V gene (reference sequence). The CDR3 has 14 residues. V was trimmed by 0 bases and J by 7 bases, leaving 13 bases between them.

CDR3 in DNA: TGTGCCAGCAGCTTAGATTGGCGACAGGGCTACGAGCAGTACTTC. Amino acids: CASSLDWRQGYEQYF. The chain has TRBV11-2 and TRBJ2-7; 7 nucleotides match TRBD1. Germline lookup yields CDR1 SGHAT and CDR2 FQNNGV. This CDR3 is built from 15 residues. After removal of 0 bases from V and 3 bases from J, the junction contained 5 bases not matched to a gene.

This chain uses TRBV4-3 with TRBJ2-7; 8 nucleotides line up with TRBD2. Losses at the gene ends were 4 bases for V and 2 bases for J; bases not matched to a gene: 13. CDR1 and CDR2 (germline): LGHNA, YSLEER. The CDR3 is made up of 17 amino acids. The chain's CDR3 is CASSLAPGAGVTYEQYV. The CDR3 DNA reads TGCGCCAGCAGCCTCGCTCCAGGAGCGGGAGTGACCTACGAGCAGTACGTC.

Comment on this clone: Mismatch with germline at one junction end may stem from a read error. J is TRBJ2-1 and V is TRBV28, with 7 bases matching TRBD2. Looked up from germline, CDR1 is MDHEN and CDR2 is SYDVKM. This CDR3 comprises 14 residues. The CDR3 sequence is CASTYSGSYYEQFF. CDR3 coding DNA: TGTGCCAGCACATATAGCGGGTCCTACTATGAGCAGTTCTTC.

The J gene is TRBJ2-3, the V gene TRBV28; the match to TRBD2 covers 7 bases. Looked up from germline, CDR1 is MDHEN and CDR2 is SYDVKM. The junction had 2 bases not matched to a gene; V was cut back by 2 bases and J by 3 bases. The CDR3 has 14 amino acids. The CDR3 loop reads CASSLAGETDTQYF. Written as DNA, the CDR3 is TGTGCCAGCAGTTTAGCGGGAGAAACAGATACGCAGTATTTT.

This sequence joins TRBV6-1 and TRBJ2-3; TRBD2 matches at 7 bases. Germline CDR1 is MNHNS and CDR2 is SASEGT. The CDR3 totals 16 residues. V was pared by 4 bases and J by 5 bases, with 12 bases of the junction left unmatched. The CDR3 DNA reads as TGTGCCAGCAGTGTTTCCCCGACTAGCCCCCGAGATACGCAGTATTTT. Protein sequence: CASSVSPTSPRDTQYF.

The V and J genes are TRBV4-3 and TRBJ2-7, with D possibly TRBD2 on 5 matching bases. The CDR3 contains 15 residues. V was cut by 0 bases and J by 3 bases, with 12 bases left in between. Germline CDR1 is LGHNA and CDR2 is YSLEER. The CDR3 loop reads CASSQDPGSYYEQYF. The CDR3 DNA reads TGCGCCAGCAGCCAAGATCCGGGATCTTACTACGAGCAGTACTTC.

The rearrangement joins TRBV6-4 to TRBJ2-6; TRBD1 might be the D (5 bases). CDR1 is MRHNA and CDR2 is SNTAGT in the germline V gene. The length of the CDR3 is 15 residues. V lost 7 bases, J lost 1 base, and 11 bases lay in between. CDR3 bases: TGTGCCAGCATGACGCAGGGATCTGGGGCCAACGTCCTGACTTTC. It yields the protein CASMTQGSGANVLTF.

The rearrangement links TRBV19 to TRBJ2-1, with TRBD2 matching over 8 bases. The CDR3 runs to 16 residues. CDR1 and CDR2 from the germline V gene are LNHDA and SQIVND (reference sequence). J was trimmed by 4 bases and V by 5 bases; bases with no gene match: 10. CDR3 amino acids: CASSDLSGRRYNEQFF. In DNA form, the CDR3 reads TGTGCCAGTAGTGATTTGAGCGGGAGACGGTACAATGAGCAGTTCTTC.

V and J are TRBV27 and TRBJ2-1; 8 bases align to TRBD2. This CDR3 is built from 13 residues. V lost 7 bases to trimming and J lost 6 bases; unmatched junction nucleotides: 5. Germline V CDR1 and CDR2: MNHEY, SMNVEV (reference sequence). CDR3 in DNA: TGTGCCAGCACCTCCGGGGGGGTCAATGAGCAGTTCTTC. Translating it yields CASTSGGVNEQFF.

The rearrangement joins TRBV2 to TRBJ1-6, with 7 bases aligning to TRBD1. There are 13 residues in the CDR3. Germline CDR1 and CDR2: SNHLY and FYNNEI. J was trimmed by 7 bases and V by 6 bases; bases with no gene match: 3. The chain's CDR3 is CASRDRQNSPLHF. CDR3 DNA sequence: TGTGCCAGCAGGGACAGGCAAAATTCACCCCTCCACTTT.

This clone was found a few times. CDR3 coding DNA: TGCGCCAGCAGACAGAGTAGAGCGGACACTGAAGCTTTCTTT. This translates into CASRQSRADTEAFF. The gene calls are TRBV5-1 and TRBJ1-1; D gene ambiguous. Germline lookup yields CDR1 SGHRS and CDR2 YFSETQ. This CDR3 contains 14 residues. V dropped 5 bases and J dropped 3 bases, with 14 bases sitting between them.

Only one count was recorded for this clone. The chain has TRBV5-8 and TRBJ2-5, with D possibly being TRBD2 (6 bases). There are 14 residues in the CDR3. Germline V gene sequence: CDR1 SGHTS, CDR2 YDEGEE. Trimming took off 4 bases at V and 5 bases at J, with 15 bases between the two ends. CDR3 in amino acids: CASSVIAGSETQYF. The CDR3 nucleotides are TGTGCCAGCAGCGTGATTGCGGGGTCCGAGACCCAGTACTTC.

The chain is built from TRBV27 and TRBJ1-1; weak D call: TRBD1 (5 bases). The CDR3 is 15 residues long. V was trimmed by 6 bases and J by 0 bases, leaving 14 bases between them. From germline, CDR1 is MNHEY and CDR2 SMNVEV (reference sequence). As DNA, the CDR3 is TGTGCCAGCAGGCCAGGGACTTACATGAACACTGAAGCTTTCTTT. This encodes CASRPGTYMNTEAFF.

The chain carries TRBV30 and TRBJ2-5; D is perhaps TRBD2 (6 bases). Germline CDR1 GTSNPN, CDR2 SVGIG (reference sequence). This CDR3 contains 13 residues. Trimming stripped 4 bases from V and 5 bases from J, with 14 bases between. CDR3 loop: CAWNSGAGETQYF. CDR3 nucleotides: TGTGCCTGGAACTCGGGAGCGGGTGAGACCCAGTACTTC.

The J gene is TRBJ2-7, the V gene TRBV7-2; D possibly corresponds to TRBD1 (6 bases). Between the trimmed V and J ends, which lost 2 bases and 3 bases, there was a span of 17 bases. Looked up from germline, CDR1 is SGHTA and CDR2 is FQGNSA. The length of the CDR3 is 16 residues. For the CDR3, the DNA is TGTGCCAGCAGCTTAAATGTCGGGACACCACACTACGAGCAGTACTTC. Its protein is CASSLNVGTPHYEQYF. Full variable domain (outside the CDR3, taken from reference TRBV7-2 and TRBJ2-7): GAGVSQSPSNKVTEKGKDVELRCDPISGHTALYWYRQSLGQGLEFLIYFQGNSAPDKSGLPSDRFSAERTGGSVSTLTIQRTQQEDSAVYLCASSLNVGTPHYEQYFGPGTRLTVT.

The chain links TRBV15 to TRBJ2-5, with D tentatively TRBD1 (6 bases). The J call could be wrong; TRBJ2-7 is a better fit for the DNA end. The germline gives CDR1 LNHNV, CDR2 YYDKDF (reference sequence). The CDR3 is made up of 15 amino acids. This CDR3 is CATSTRGGRGYEQYF. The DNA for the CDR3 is TGTGCCACCAGCACTCGGGGCGGCAGGGGTTACGAGCAGTACTTC.

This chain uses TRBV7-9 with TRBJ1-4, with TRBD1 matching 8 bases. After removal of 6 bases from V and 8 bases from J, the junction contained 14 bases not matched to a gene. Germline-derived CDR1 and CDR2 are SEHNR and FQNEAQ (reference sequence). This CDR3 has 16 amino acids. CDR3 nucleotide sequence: TGTGCCAGCAGTAAGGCTCGAGACAGGGGTCGCGAAAAACTGTTTTTT. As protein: CASSKARDRGREKLFF.

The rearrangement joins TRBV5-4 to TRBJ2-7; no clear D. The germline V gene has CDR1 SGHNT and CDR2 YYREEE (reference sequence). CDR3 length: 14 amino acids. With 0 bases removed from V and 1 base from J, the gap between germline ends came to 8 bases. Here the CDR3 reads CASSLGGKSYEQYF. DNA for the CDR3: TGTGCCAGCAGCTTGGGCGGCAAATCCTACGAGCAGTACTTC. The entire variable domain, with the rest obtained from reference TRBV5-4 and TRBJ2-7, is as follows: ETGVTQSPTHLIKTRGQQVTLRCSSQSGHNTVSWYQQALGQGPQFIFQYYREEENGRGNFPPRFSGLQFPNYSSELNVNALELDDSALYLCASSLGGKSYEQYFGPGTRLTVT.

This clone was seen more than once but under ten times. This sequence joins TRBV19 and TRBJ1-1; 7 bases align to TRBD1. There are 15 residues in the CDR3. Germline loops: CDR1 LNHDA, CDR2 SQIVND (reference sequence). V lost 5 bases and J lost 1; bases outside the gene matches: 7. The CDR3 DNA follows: TGTGCCAGTAGTCTCAGACAGGGCCCGAACACTGAAGCTTTCTTT. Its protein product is CASSLRQGPNTEAFF.

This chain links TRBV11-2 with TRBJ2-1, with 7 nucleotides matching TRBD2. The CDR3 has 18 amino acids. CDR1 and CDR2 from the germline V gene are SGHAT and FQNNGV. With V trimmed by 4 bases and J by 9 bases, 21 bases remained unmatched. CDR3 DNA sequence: TGTGCCAGCAGCTCCTCCTGGGGGGGGACCCCTCCGCCGGGTGAGCAGTTCTTC. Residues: CASSSSWGGTPPPGEQFF.

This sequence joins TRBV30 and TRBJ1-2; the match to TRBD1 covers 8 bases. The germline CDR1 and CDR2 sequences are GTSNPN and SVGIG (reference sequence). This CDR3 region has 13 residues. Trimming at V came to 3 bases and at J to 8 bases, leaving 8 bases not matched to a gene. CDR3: CAWRAAQGVGYTF. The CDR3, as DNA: TGTGCCTGGAGGGCCGCACAGGGGGTAGGCTACACCTTC.

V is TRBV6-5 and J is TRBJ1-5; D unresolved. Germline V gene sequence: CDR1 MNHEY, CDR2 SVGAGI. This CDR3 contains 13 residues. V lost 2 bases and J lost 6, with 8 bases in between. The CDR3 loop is CASSYAGSQPQHF. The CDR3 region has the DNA TGTGCCAGCAGTTACGCGGGGTCTCAGCCCCAGCATTTT.